This entry lists 17 T cell receptor beta chains sequenced from one sample in a study of shared clonotypes between healthy human individuals. Libraries were prepared by immunoSEQ multiplex PCR; TCRdb keeps only in-frame clonotypes and omits some of them. In the table there are roughly 640,000 clones, about 74% of which are singletons. Sequencing used memory CD4+ T cells sorted from blood. The subset was: CD45RA-negative fraction. These receptor sequences come from a woman in her 30s in good health.

The chain recombines TRBV7-2 with TRBJ2-3, with a weak D call TRBD2 (5 bases). The CDR3 totals 17 residues. CDR1 SGHTA and CDR2 FQGNSA come from the germline V gene. Trimming left V 1 base short and J 2 bases short, with 16 bases between. The CDR3 loop is CASSLEFLADYTDTQYF. CDR3 DNA sequence: TGTGCCAGCAGCTTAGAATTTCTAGCCGATTACACAGATACGCAGTATTTT.

In its sample, this clone was seen once. For the CDR3, the DNA is TGCAGCACGATAGCGGGAGTCTCCTACAATGAGCAGTTCTTC. Its translation is CSTIAGVSYNEQFF. V is TRBV29-1 and J is TRBJ2-1; 9 bases are shared with TRBD2. In germline, CDR1 is SQVTM, CDR2 ANQGSEA. J gave up 0 bases and V 8 bases, and 5 bases lay outside the gene matches. This CDR3 comprises 14 residues.

The chain employs TRBV18 and TRBJ2-7; 10 bases align to TRBD1. V lost 4 bases to trimming and J lost 6 bases; unmatched junction nucleotides: 0. This CDR3 has 12 amino acids. Germline CDR1 and CDR2: KGHSH and LQKENI. The CDR3 loop is CASSRDRGEQYF. The CDR3 DNA sequence: TGTGCCAGCTCACGGGACAGGGGCGAGCAGTACTTC.

This rearrangement joins TRBV11-3 to TRBJ2-5; maybe TRBD2 (6 bases). The CDR3 is 13 amino acids. The germline gives CDR1 SGHNT, CDR2 YENEEA. Trimming pared 5 bases from V and 5 bases from J, leaving 12 bases between. This CDR3 is CASSDRSGETQYF. The CDR3 region has the DNA TGTGCCAGCAGCGATCGGAGCGGGGAGACCCAGTACTTC.

The rearrangement uses TRBV5-1 and TRBJ2-7; possibly TRBD2 for D (6 bases). Germline V gives CDR1 SGHRS, CDR2 YFSETQ. V was shortened by 7 bases and J by 1 base, with 15 bases between the two germline ends. This CDR3 region has 14 residues. The CDR3 coding sequence is TGCGCCAGCTCCAAGGCGGGGAGATCCTACGAGCAGTACTTC. This sequence encodes CASSKAGRSYEQYF.

Many counts were recorded for this clone. The chain has TRBV7-9 and TRBJ1-5; the D gene is possibly TRBD1 (5 bases). The germline V gene has CDR1 SEHNR and CDR2 FQNEAQ (reference sequence). The CDR3 contains 15 residues. Trimming took off 3 bases at V and 2 bases at J, with 11 bases between the two ends. This chain's CDR3 is CASSLEGPRNQPQHF. For the CDR3, the DNA is TGTGCCAGCAGCTTGGAGGGACCTCGCAATCAGCCCCAGCATTTT.

This chain connects TRBV5-1 to TRBJ2-7; 10 bases map to TRBD2. V dropped 4 bases and J dropped 3; count of bases not matched to a gene: 7. Germline-derived CDR1 and CDR2 are SGHRS and YFSETQ. This CDR3 contains 15 residues. The CDR3 region is CASSRPSGGGYEQYF. CDR3 coding DNA: TGCGCCAGCAGCCGACCTAGCGGGGGAGGCTACGAGCAGTACTTC.

The J gene is TRBJ2-1, the V gene TRBV23-1, with TRBD2 matching 9 bases. TRBV23-1 is an ORF, with its function uncertain. Unmatched junction bases numbered 20, after V lost 4 bases and J lost 7 bases. This CDR3 is built from 19 residues. This chain's CDR3 is CASSLARVVGGRVSNEQFF. For the CDR3, the DNA is TGCGCCAGCAGTCTGGCCCGAGTCGTGGGCGGGAGGGTTTCAAATGAGCAGTTCTTC.

This chain joins TRBV6-5 and TRBJ2-7, with D possibly TRBD1 on 7 matching bases. The CDR3 is 13 amino acids. Germline loops: CDR1 MNHEY, CDR2 SVGAGI. V was cut by 8 bases and J by 3 bases, with 14 bases left in between. The CDR3 DNA follows: TGTGCCAGCGTGGGGGGACAGAACTACGAGCAGTACTTC. As protein: CASVGGQNYEQYF.

This chain connects TRBV18 to TRBJ2-7, with a tentative D call TRBD2 (6 bases). Germline CDR1 KGHSH, CDR2 LQKENI. The CDR3 has 16 amino acids. V was trimmed by 3 bases and J by 2 bases, leaving 17 bases between them. As DNA, the CDR3 is TGTGCCAGCTCACCCGCCTCGGCGGCGGGAACCTACGAGCAGTACTTC. Encoded protein: CASSPASAAGTYEQYF.

The J gene is TRBJ1-3, the V gene TRBV4-2, with TRBD1 identical over 9 bases. Germline lookup yields CDR1 LGHNA and CDR2 YNFKEQ. CDR3 size: 16 residues. Losses at the gene ends were 4 bases for V and 0 bases for J; bases not matched to a gene: 4. This chain's CDR3 is CASSLDRGNSGNTIYF. In DNA, the CDR3 is TGTGCCAGCAGCCTGGACAGGGGAAACTCTGGAAACACCATATATTTT.

As to this clone: Other DNA sequences in this sample translate to the same CDR3. V gene TRBV5-1 combines with J gene TRBJ2-5, with D hard to call. The CDR3 contains 12 residues. Germline CDR1 SGHRS, CDR2 YFSETQ. Trimming removed 3 bases at V and 5 bases at J, with 8 bases between. CDR3 in amino acids: CASSSLGETQYF. DNA for the CDR3: TGCGCCAGCAGCTCCTTAGGGGAGACCCAGTACTTC.

The chain carries TRBV5-1 and TRBJ2-6, with D possibly being TRBD2 (5 bases). Per germline, CDR1 SGHRS and CDR2 YFSETQ. This CDR3 has 18 residues. Trimming took 4 bases from V and 0 from J, leaving 17 bases between them. As DNA, the CDR3 is TGCGCCAGCAGCCCAGGACGTCTCACTAGCTCTGGGGCCAACGTCCTGACTTTC. It specifies CASSPGRLTSSGANVLTF.

This CDR3 reads CASSSQALTNTEAFF. The CDR3 region has the DNA TGTGCCAGCAGCTCACAGGCGCTAACGAACACTGAAGCTTTCTTT. J is TRBJ1-1 and V is TRBV7-2; D might be TRBD1 (5 bases). Germline CDR1 SGHTA, CDR2 FQGNSA. V lost 4 bases and J 1 base, leaving 13 bases between the germline ends. The CDR3 spans 15 residues.

This chain joins TRBV5-1 and TRBJ2-7; D unresolved. This CDR3 contains 14 residues. The ends were cut back, 1 base at V and 2 bases at J, with 10 bases in the middle. The V gene's germline CDR1 is SGHRS and CDR2 YFSETQ. CDR3 sequence reads: CASSLSMTTYEQYF. The DNA for the CDR3 is TGCGCCAGCAGCTTGTCGATGACCACCTACGAGCAGTACTTC.

The genes are TRBV7-9 and TRBJ2-2, with 9 bases aligning to TRBD2. The junction had 3 bases not matched to a gene; V was cut back by 2 bases and J by 5 bases. CDR3 length: 15 amino acids. Germline V gives CDR1 SEHNR, CDR2 FQNEAQ (reference sequence). CDR3 nucleotide sequence: TGTGCCAGCAGCTTAATCAGCGGGAGGACCGGGGAGCTGTTTTTT. This codes for CASSLISGRTGELFF.

This clone was counted only a few times. V usage is TRBV5-6 and J usage is TRBJ1-1; tentative D call: TRBD1 (5 bases). Germline loops: CDR1 SGHDT, CDR2 YYEEEE. CDR3 length: 15 amino acids. Trimming cost V 4 bases and J 5 bases, with 18 bases left between them. The CDR3 loop is CASSPTGGVGTEAFF. Here the CDR3 DNA reads TGTGCCAGCAGCCCTACTGGGGGGGTAGGGACTGAAGCTTTCTTT.